One and the same sample provided the 6 T cell receptor beta chains below, sequenced in a study of blood T cell repertoires in COVID-19. Clones were read by immunoSEQ multiplex PCR, and TCRdb kept only the in-frame ones, dropping some. This sample carries some 380,000 clones, about four fifths of them seen once, and the ten largest clones take more than 0.85%. The material sequenced was peripheral blood. The receptor source for this set is a human donor with acute or convalescent COVID-19. The donor label of this sample is uncertain.

This clone was picked up a small number of times. V gene TRBV19 combines with J gene TRBJ2-1; 11 bases agree with TRBD2. The CDR3 is made up of 15 amino acids. Germline CDR1 and CDR2: LNHDA and SQIVND (reference sequence). V was pared by 6 bases and J by 3 bases, with 4 bases of the junction left unmatched. The CDR3 region has the DNA TGTGCCAGTAGGACCGGGACTAGCGGCTACAATGAGCAGTTCTTC. This sequence encodes CASRTGTSGYNEQFF.

CDR3 in DNA: TGTGCCAGCAGCGTAGGGACAGAAGCAACTAATGAAAAACTGTTTTTT. Translation: CASSVGTEATNEKLFF. The rearrangement links TRBV9 to TRBJ1-4, with D possibly being TRBD1 (6 bases). V lost 0 bases and J lost 0, with 9 bases in between. CDR1 is SGDLS, CDR2 YYNGEE, per germline. The CDR3 runs 16 residues.

The gene calls are TRBV6-6 and TRBJ1-2; D unclear. Looked up from germline, CDR1 is MNHNY and CDR2 is SVGAGI (reference sequence). The V end was cut by 7 bases, the J end by 4 bases, with 19 bases between. The length of the CDR3 is 15 residues. CDR3 nucleotide sequence: TGTGCCAGCAAAGAGGGCAGACCAACCGCCTATGGCTACACCTTC. It specifies CASKEGRPTAYGYTF.

This rearrangement joins TRBV7-8 to TRBJ1-1, with 9 bases fitting TRBD1. Germline V CDR1 and CDR2: SGHVS, FQNEAQ. The length of the CDR3 is 15 residues. The trim removed 3 bases at V and 0 bases at J, leaving 2 bases unmatched. The DNA for the CDR3 is TGTGCCAGCAGCTTCGGGACAGGGATGAACACTGAAGCTTTCTTT. Protein: CASSFGTGMNTEAFF.

The chain links TRBV18 to TRBJ2-3; no firm D call. From germline, CDR1 is KGHSH and CDR2 LQKENI. V was cut by 2 bases and J by 5 bases, with 8 bases left in between. This CDR3 is built from 13 residues. The CDR3 nucleotides are TGTGCCAGCTCACCAAACCTACGAGATACGCAGTATTTT. It codes for CASSPNLRDTQYF. Drawing the rest from reference TRBV18 and TRBJ2-3, the complete variable domain is NAGVMQNPRHLVRRRGQEARLRCSPMKGHSHVYWYRQLPEEGLKFMVYLQKENIIDESGMPKERFSAEFPKEGPSILRIQQVVRGDSAAYFCASSPNLRDTQYFGPGTRLTVL.

The rearrangement links TRBV6-6 to TRBJ1-4, with 7 bases identical to TRBD1. V lost 6 bases and J lost 4; bases outside the gene matches: 8. Germline V gene data show CDR1 as MNHNY and CDR2 as SVGAGI (reference sequence). The CDR3 length is 15 residues. The CDR3 DNA follows: TGTGCCAGCAGACGCGACAGGGCTGATAATGAAAAACTGTTTTTT. This codes for CASRRDRADNEKLFF.